This is a list of T cell receptor beta chains from one sample in a study of blood T cell repertoires in COVID-19. Sequencing was performed with immunoSEQ multiplex PCR; in TCRdb, only in-frame clones are kept and a portion is missing. The sample holds about 250,000 clones, roughly 80% seen once. The sample consisted of peripheral blood. The receptors derive from a man at least 80 years old with acute or convalescent COVID-19. Both conserved end residues are part of each CDR3. Fields, in order: J gene, V gene, CDR3 length, CDR3 protein.

TRBJ2-2,TRBV24-1,17,CATSDLQGRAATGELFF
TRBJ2-3,TRBV5-4,13,CASSPAGGDTQYF
TRBJ2-7,TRBV10-1,15,CASSEAGREDYEQYF
TRBJ2-3,TRBV24-1,15,CATSDFSGASDTQYF
TRBJ2-5,TRBV18,15,CASSPGTGGQETQYF
TRBJ2-2,TRBV5-1,13,CASSLGGAGELFF
TRBJ1-4,TRBV5-1,13,CASAPGTFEKLFF
TRBJ1-6,TRBV3-1/TRBV3-2,15,CASSQVSGGVSPLHF
TRBJ2-6,TRBV7-9,18,CASSLGRGPISGANVLTF
TRBJ1-6,TRBV28,14,CASGTGGFNSPLHF
TRBJ1-5,TRBV6-5,12,CASGSRHQPQHF
TRBJ1-2,TRBV18,14,CASSRTGRGYGYTF
TRBJ2-7,TRBV10-3,15,CAISETSGGTYEQYF
TRBJ2-2,TRBV5-4,15,CASSLDRGPSGELFF
TRBJ2-3,TRBV7-9,14,CASRRRGGRNTQYF
TRBJ2-3,TRBV5-1,15,CASRTPGQGWDTQYF
TRBJ2-3,TRBV4-1,15,CASSQDGGKGDTQYF
TRBJ2-2,TRBV30,14,CAWSGQISSGELFF
TRBJ1-1,TRBV11-2,15,CASSAPGLPNTEAFF
TRBJ1-3,TRBV5-1,17,CASSLASDRVYGNTIYF
TRBJ2-7,TRBV7-8,14,CASSRKPSSYEQYF
TRBJ1-1,TRBV2,14,CASRPTGVNTEAFF
TRBJ2-5,TRBV9,16,CASSAEVATAQETQYF
TRBJ2-3,TRBV7-6,16,CASSSGGGFGTDTQYF
TRBJ1-6,TRBV28,16,CASSPLRGTVGSPLHF
TRBJ1-5,TRBV6-5,15,CASSYGDRDNQPQHF
TRBJ1-1,TRBV19,15,CASLNRDRGLTEAFF
TRBJ1-2,TRBV25-1,13,CASSGGQVYGYTF
TRBJ1-6,TRBV18,14,CASSDGQGGSPLHF
TRBJ1-5,TRBV6-5,15,CASSTDSYSNQPQHF
TRBJ1-5,TRBV6-6,14,CASNRGVSNQPQHF
TRBJ1-1,TRBV30,14,CAWSPGQFNTEAFF
TRBJ2-1,TRBV24-1,16,CATSDLRQGSNNEQFF
TRBJ2-7,TRBV25-1,16,CASSAMGQGNSYEQYF
TRBJ1-2,TRBV12-3/TRBV12-4,13,CASSLREYYGYTF
TRBJ1-2,TRBV12-3/TRBV12-4,12,CASNRVSYGYTF
TRBJ1-4,TRBV11-2,14,CASSPTGGREKLFF
TRBJ1-2,TRBV5-5,15,CASSLEALGNYGYTF
TRBJ1-2,TRBV18,16,CASSPLGQGMDYGYTF
TRBJ2-7,TRBV5-5,14,CASSLTGTDYEQYF